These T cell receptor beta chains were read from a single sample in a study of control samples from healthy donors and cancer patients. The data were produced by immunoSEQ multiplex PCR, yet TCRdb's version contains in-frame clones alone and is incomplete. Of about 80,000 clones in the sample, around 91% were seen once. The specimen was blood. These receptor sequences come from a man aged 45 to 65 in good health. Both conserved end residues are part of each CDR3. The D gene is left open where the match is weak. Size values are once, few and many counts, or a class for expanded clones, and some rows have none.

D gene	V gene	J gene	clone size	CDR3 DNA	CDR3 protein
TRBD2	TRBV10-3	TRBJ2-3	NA	TGTGCCATCAGAGGTAGCGGGCGAGGCGCAGATACGCAGTATTTT	CAIRGSGRGADTQYF
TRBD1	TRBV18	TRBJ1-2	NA	TGTGCCAGCTCACCACCGGGACAGGGGGGTGGAGGCTACACCTTC	CASSPPGQGGGGYTF
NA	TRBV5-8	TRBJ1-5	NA	TGTGCCAGCAGCATATACAATCAGCCCCAGCATTTT	CASSIYNQPQHF
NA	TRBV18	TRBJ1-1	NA	TGTGCCAGCTCACCCGATCGGACAGTGAACACTGAAGCTTTCTTT	CASSPDRTVNTEAFF
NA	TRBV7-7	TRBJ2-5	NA	TGTGCCAGCAGCTCAGGCCTGCTCGTCACCGGGGAGACCCAGTACTTC	CASSSGLLVTGETQYF
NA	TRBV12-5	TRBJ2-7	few	TGTGCTAGTAGGGGAAGCAACCACTACGAGCAGTACTTC	CASRGSNHYEQYF
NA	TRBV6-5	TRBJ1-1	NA	TGTGCCAGCAGTCCAATTGGACATTCGAACACTGAAGCTTTCTTT	CASSPIGHSNTEAFF
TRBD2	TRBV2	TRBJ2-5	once	TGTGCCAGCAGTAATGGCGGGGGGCTTCAAGAGACCCAGTACTTC	CASSNGGGLQETQYF
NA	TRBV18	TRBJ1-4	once	TGTGCCAGCTCATCGACAGAAACTAATGAAAAACTGTTTTTT	CASSSTETNEKLFF
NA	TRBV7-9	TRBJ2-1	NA	TGTGCCAGCAGCTTCCCAGGGCCGAATGAGCAGTTCTTC	CASSFPGPNEQFF
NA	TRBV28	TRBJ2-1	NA	TGTGCCAGCAGTCGGCGGGAGCAGTTCTTC	CASSRREQFF
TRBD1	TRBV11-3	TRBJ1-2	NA	TGTGCCAGCAGCTTAACGCAGGGGGAAGGCTACACCTTC	CASSLTQGEGYTF
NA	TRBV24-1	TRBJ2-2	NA	TGTGCCACCAGTGATGGGGCGCACGGGGAGCTGTTTTTT	CATSDGAHGELFF
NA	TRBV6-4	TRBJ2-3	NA	TGTGCCAGCAGTGAGGAGGGACTCCTCACAGATACGCAGTATTTT	CASSEEGLLTDTQYF
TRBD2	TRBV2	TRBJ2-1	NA	TGTGCCAGCAGAAGATTTACTAGCGGGGGGGCGGGCAATGAGCAGTTCTTC	CASRRFTSGGAGNEQFF
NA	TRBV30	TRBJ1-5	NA	TGTGCCTGGAGTCTGCCTCAGCCCCAGCATTTT	CAWSLPQPQHF
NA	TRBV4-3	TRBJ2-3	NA	TGCGCCAGCAGCCAAGATCCAGGGAGGAGGTCGGGGGCCGGGGGAGATACGCAGTATTTT	CASSQDPGRRSGAGGDTQYF
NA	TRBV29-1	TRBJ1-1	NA	TGCAGCGTTGAACCCCTCACTGAAGCTTTCTTT	CSVEPLTEAFF
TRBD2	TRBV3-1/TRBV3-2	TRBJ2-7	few	TGTGCCAGCAGCCAACGGAAAAGCGGGGGGCACGAGCAGTACTTC	CASSQRKSGGHEQYF
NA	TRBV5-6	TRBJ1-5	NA	TGTGCCAGCAGCTTGAGGGTCAATCAGCCCCAGCATTTT	CASSLRVNQPQHF